What follows are 6 T cell receptor beta chains derived from one specimen sequenced in a study of blood T cell repertoires in COVID-19. Sequenced by immunoSEQ multiplex PCR; TCRdb stores in-frame clones only, minus some. The sample lists around 400,000 clones, roughly 90% occurring once. The specimen was peripheral blood. These receptors all stem from a man in his forties with acute or convalescent COVID-19.

V gene TRBV6-5 combines with J gene TRBJ1-1, with D possibly being TRBD1 (5 bases). The CDR3 runs 15 residues. The V gene's germline CDR1 is MNHEY and CDR2 SVGAGI. V shed 0 bases and J shed 3 bases, with 11 bases lying between them. CDR3 in DNA: TGTGCCAGCAGTTACTCGACACAGGTCCACACTGAAGCTTTCTTT. Protein sequence: CASSYSTQVHTEAFF.

The rearrangement joins TRBV14 to TRBJ2-3, with a possible D match to TRBD2 (5 bases). The CDR3 extends over 16 amino acids. Per the germline V gene, CDR1 is SGHDN and CDR2 is FVKESK. V was clipped by 4 bases and J by 6 bases, with 20 bases between them. CDR3 region: CASSPGKKKIGDTQYF. For the CDR3, the DNA is TGTGCCAGCAGCCCGGGAAAGAAAAAAATCGGGGATACGCAGTATTTT.

This chain joins TRBV5-6 and TRBJ1-2, with D unresolved. V was pared by 1 base and J by 5 bases, with 6 bases between. The CDR3 is made up of 12 amino acids. Germline values: CDR1 SGHDT, CDR2 YYEEEE. The CDR3 nucleotides read TGTGCCAGCAGCTTGTCCGGGTATGGCTACACCTTC. Translated: CASSLSGYGYTF.

The gene calls are TRBV6-5 and TRBJ1-1; D unresolved. Germline-derived CDR1 and CDR2 are MNHEY and SVGAGI. This CDR3 has 11 amino acids. V lost 8 bases, J lost 1 base, and 5 bases lay in between. CDR3 DNA: TGTGCCAGCGCGAGGAACACTGAAGCTTTCTTT. The encoded protein is CASARNTEAFF.

The genes are TRBV19 and TRBJ2-2, with 8 positions matching TRBD1. The CDR3 contains 16 residues. The germline gives CDR1 LNHDA, CDR2 SQIVND (reference sequence). After removal of 2 bases from V and 4 bases from J, the junction contained 6 bases not matched to a gene. In DNA form, the CDR3 reads TGTGCCAGTAGTATATCACAGGGGGTCGGCACCGGGGAGCTGTTTTTT. Its protein product is CASSISQGVGTGELFF.

This chain connects TRBV30 to TRBJ1-6, with 7 nucleotides matching TRBD1. The CDR3 has 14 amino acids. V trimming: 2 bases; J trimming: 7 bases; junction bases outside the gene matches: 5. Germline V CDR1 and CDR2: GTSNPN, SVGIG (reference sequence). The CDR3, as DNA: TGTGCCTGGAGTCGTGGACAGGACAATTCACCCCTCCACTTT. Its translation: CAWSRGQDNSPLHF.